The following is a T cell receptor (beta chain) sequence with its context. In this sample, this clonotype turned up a few times. Which antigen it targets is not known. Per-base qualities were not stored, and no clone one base away is much larger. The CDR3 sequence holds 16 residues, the cysteine and phenylalanine included. Only the CDR3 part of the read is kept: 48 bases, read in frame from the first base. CDR1 and CDR2 (LGHDT, YNNKEL) derive from the germline V gene (reference sequence). The germline ends are 11 bases apart after V is trimmed by 2 bases and J by 0 bases. The data originate from a study of T cells after yellow fever vaccination (dated by TCRdb to about 2019). In the study overall: The SMART-Seq v4 Ultra Low Input RNA kit was used to prepare libraries from fractions with low cell numbers. Two healthy male donors, one aged 18 to 30 and one aged 30 to 40 years, made up the cohort. To follow T-cell clones before and after both primary and booster YFV17D yellow fever vaccination, bulk TCR alpha and beta repertoires underwent longitudinal sequencing. Blood samples were taken at several timepoints before and after primary and secondary immunization, and bulk PBMC replicates and cell subsets were isolated. What the work shows at the level of the full study, not this receptor alone: Computational filtering was needed because FACS-sorted repertoires could contain abundant contaminating clonotypes from the bulk population. A small share of clonotypes occurred in both CD4 and CD8 compartments, likely arising from convergent recombination. Because the study included only two donors, the extent to which the findings can be generalized is limited. The secondary T-cell response was found to be weaker but faster than the primary response, with a peak reached on day 5 rather than on day 15. After the booster, most clones that had expanded after primary vaccination were detected again (almost 97% of CD4 and around 88% of CD8), suggesting broad maintenance of memory.

TCR cDNA was synthesized by 5'RACE template switching, through which a universal primer site and unique molecular identifiers were introduced. Priming for cDNA synthesis came from both the TCR alpha and TCR beta constant segments. Two PCR steps were used to amplify libraries, with sample barcodes and sequencing adapters being added in the second step. Sequencing of libraries was performed on Illumina HiSeq 2500 (2x100 bp) or NovaSeq (2x150 bp). Per the authors' processing: MIGEC was used to demultiplex reads and collapse the reads into UMI consensus sequences, and MiXCR was used for V(D)J alignment. Clonotypes responding to the vaccine were identified with edgeR on replicate PBMC samples, with the criteria of FDR below 0.01 and a log2 fold change above 5 up to day 15. Bulk clonotypes were assigned CD4 or CD8 identity according to which sequenced CD4 or CD8 repertoire held them at higher abundance. TCRdb passed the public sequencing reads through fastp at Q25 and MiXCR, retaining productive beta sequences. Rows are unified per CDR3 protein, each entry keeping the most common DNA and genes. TCRdb's processing, not the study's, gives the V and J calls here. This sample gives some 350,000 distinct CDR3 sequences in total; around 6.4% of them show up just once. The ten largest clones represent 14% to 15% of the sample.

The sample's treatment or condition label, in plain terms: live attenuated yellow fever vaccine strain. At each blood-draw timepoint, two biological replicates of bulk PBMCs were collected. A standard Ficoll-Paque protocol was used to isolate PBMCs from peripheral blood. RNA was extracted with TriZol from bulk PBMCs, CD4 and CD8 fractions, and dextramer-positive and dextramer-negative fractions. The source of this sequence is a man aged 25 to 45 who received the YFV17D yellow fever vaccine. The sequence joins TRBV3-1 to TRBJ2-1; confidence is insufficient to name the D gene. The specimen was PBMCs, collected 5 days after the yellow fever booster vaccination. The nucleotide sequence reads TGTGCCAGCAGCCAATTAACGTGGGGCTCCTACAATGAGCAGTTCTTC. Its product reads: CASSQLTWGSYNEQFF.